Each of the 10 T cell receptor beta chains below was sequenced from the same sample in a study of cytomegalovirus exposure and HLA in healthy donors. The method was immunoSEQ multiplex PCR; TCRdb's version includes in-frame clones alone and lacks a portion of them. Here the sample spans more than 300,000 clones, about nine tenths being singletons. Sequenced sample: PBMCs. These receptors all stem from a woman between 18 and 29 years old in good health and CMV-seronegative.

This chain uses TRBV2 with TRBJ2-7; 7 nucleotides align to TRBD1. The CDR3 consists of 13 residues. The trim removed 7 bases at V and 10 bases at J, leaving 13 bases unmatched. Per the germline V gene, CDR1 is SNHLY and CDR2 is FYNNEI. CDR3 amino acids: CASKGASPTNQYF. The CDR3, as DNA: TGTGCCAGCAAGGGGGCCAGTCCAACGAATCAGTACTTC.

The chain couples TRBV6-5 to TRBJ2-7, with 11 bases matching TRBD2. Germline V gene lookup returns CDR1 MNHEY and CDR2 SVGAGI. The CDR3 consists of 15 residues. The ends lost 5 bases at V and 5 bases at J; junction bases unmatched: 8. CDR3 in amino acids: CASSLAGGLGDEQYF. DNA of the CDR3: TGTGCCAGCAGTCTAGCGGGAGGCTTAGGCGACGAGCAGTACTTC.

J is TRBJ2-1 and V is TRBV5-4, with 10 nucleotides matching TRBD2. Germline V gene data show CDR1 as SGHNT and CDR2 as YYREEE (reference sequence). Unmatched junction bases numbered 3, after V lost 2 bases and J lost 10 bases. The CDR3 covers 13 residues. CDR3 DNA sequence: TGTGCCAGCAGCTTACAAGCGGGAGGGGAGCAGTTCTTC. It specifies CASSLQAGGEQFF.

The CDR3 spells CASSPGGNYNEQFF. CDR3 bases: TGTGCCAGCTCACCGGGGGGGAATTACAATGAGCAGTTCTTC. The chain uses TRBV18 and TRBJ2-1, with TRBD2 matching over 7 bases. Germline CDR1 and CDR2: KGHSH and LQKENI. Unmatched junction bases numbered 3, after V lost 3 bases and J lost 4 bases. The CDR3 has 14 amino acids.

The gene calls are TRBV6-4 and TRBJ1-1; unclear D gene. The CDR3 runs 13 residues. V was trimmed by 8 bases and J by 1 base, leaving 11 bases between them. CDR1 is MRHNA and CDR2 is SNTAGT in the germline V gene. CDR3 nucleotides: TGTGCCAGCGCCGTAAACTGGAACACTGAAGCTTTCTTT. Translation: CASAVNWNTEAFF.

The rearrangement links TRBV6-5 to TRBJ1-5; D call uncertain. Germline V CDR1 and CDR2: MNHEY, SVGAGI. The CDR3 has 15 residues. Trimming shortened V by 0 bases and J by 5 bases, and 11 bases separated the two germline ends. The DNA for the CDR3 is TGTGCCAGCAGTTACTCTGGTCAGTTTCATCAGCCCCAGCATTTT. Translation gives CASSYSGQFHQPQHF.

The chain recombines TRBV27 with TRBJ2-3; D may be TRBD2 (6 bases). The germline V and J ends were trimmed by 5 bases and 4 bases, with 13 bases remaining between them. The CDR3 sequence is 14 residues long. Per germline, CDR1 MNHEY and CDR2 SMNVEV (reference sequence). CDR3 sequence: CASSRGLVADTQYF. In nucleotides, the CDR3 is TGTGCCAGCAGTCGGGGGTTAGTGGCAGATACGCAGTATTTT.

The chain employs TRBV27 and TRBJ2-3; 7 bases are a match to TRBD2. Trimming removed 2 bases from V and 0 bases from J; junction bases left unmatched: 5. The CDR3 spans 16 residues. Germline V CDR1 and CDR2: MNHEY, SMNVEV (reference sequence). CDR3 sequence reads: CASSLAGGISTDTQYF. The CDR3 nucleotides read TGTGCCAGCAGTTTAGCCGGGGGGATCAGCACAGATACGCAGTATTTT.

The V gene is TRBV18, the J gene TRBJ1-4, with no clear D. V was cut by 2 bases and J by 1 base, with 8 bases left in between. The CDR3 totals 15 residues. CDR1 and CDR2 (germline): KGHSH, LQKENI. The CDR3 here is CASSPEGGTNEKLFF. The CDR3 DNA reads TGTGCCAGCTCACCAGAGGGAGGAACTAATGAAAAACTGTTTTTT.

This clone has a single count. V is TRBV11-1 and J is TRBJ1-2; 8 bases map to TRBD1. The V gene end was trimmed by 5 bases and the J gene end by 4 bases; junction bases not matched to a gene: 6. The length of the CDR3 is 14 residues. Germline V gene sequence: CDR1 SGHAT, CDR2 FQDESV (reference sequence). The DNA for the CDR3 is TGTGCCAGCAGCAAGGGACAGGAACCCTATGGCTACACCTTC. Translating gives CASSKGQEPYGYTF.